The 26 T cell receptor beta chains below all came from one sample that was sequenced in a study of shared clonotypes between healthy human individuals. Only in-frame clones appear in the TCRdb table, and some are missing; sequencing was by immunoSEQ multiplex PCR. This table holds a few million clones, more than 80% found once. Sequenced input: naive CD4+ T cells sorted from blood. The subset here: CD45RA+ positively selected. The receptors were sampled from a man aged 18 to 30 in good health.

The chain carries TRBV19 and TRBJ2-7; 9 bases map to TRBD1. The CDR3 runs to 17 residues. Germline V lookup: CDR1 LNHDA, CDR2 SQIVND (reference sequence). Losses at the gene ends were 4 bases for V and 3 bases for J; bases not matched to a gene: 13. This chain's CDR3 is CASSSIPGQGRGYEQYF. CDR3 nucleotides: TGTGCCAGTAGTAGTATCCCGGGACAGGGTAGAGGCTACGAGCAGTACTTC.

V gene TRBV27 combines with J gene TRBJ1-1; D not certain. Trimming pared 4 bases from V and 0 bases from J, leaving 15 bases between. The CDR3 covers 16 residues. Germline V gene sequence: CDR1 MNHEY, CDR2 SMNVEV (reference sequence). CDR3 sequence (DNA): TGTGCCAGCAGTTCCTCCCCGACAAGGATGAACACTGAAGCTTTCTTT. As protein: CASSSSPTRMNTEAFF.

The V and J genes are TRBV7-9 and TRBJ2-1, with 9 bases lining up with TRBD2. The CDR3 has 18 residues. Germline assignment: CDR1 SEHNR and CDR2 FQNEAQ (reference sequence). The V and J ends lost 5 bases and 5 bases, in that order; junction bases with no gene match: 16. The CDR3, as DNA: TGTGCCAGCAGCCCACGTTTCTTTGCGGGGGGGCACCACAATGAGCAGTTCTTC. Residues: CASSPRFFAGGHHNEQFF. Variable domain in full (rest from reference TRBV7-9 and TRBJ2-1): DTGVSQNPRHKITKRGQNVTFRCDPISEHNRLYWYRQTLGQGPEFLTYFQNEAQLEKSRLLSDRFSAERPKGSFSTLEIQRTEQGDSAMYLCASSPRFFAGGHHNEQFFGPGTRLTVL.

The chain links TRBV18 to TRBJ2-7; possibly TRBD2 for D (7 bases). V lost 1 base and J lost 2, with 15 bases in between. The length of the CDR3 is 16 residues. CDR1 KGHSH and CDR2 LQKENI come from the germline V gene. The CDR3 region has the DNA TGTGCCAGCTCACCACAGGTTGGGGGGGCGGCCTACGAGCAGTACTTC. Residues: CASSPQVGGAAYEQYF.

In nucleotides, the CDR3 is TGTGCCAGCAGCTTAGACGCAGGGACCTACGAGCAGTACTTC. The encoded protein is CASSLDAGTYEQYF. The chain couples TRBV7-9 to TRBJ2-7, with D maybe TRBD1 (5 bases). Germline CDR1 and CDR2: SEHNR and FQNEAQ (reference sequence). V lost 1 base, J lost 2 bases, and 9 bases lay in between. CDR3 size: 14 residues.

The rearrangement uses TRBV5-6 and TRBJ1-1; D gene uncertain. The V gene's germline CDR1 is SGHDT and CDR2 YYEEEE. V gave up 4 bases and J gave up 1 base, with 11 bases separating them. This CDR3 has 14 amino acids. CDR3 coding DNA: TGTGCCAGCAGCAGCATACAACGGAACACTGAAGCTTTCTTT. Encoded protein: CASSSIQRNTEAFF. The full variable domain, completed using reference TRBV5-6 and TRBJ1-1, is DAGVTQSPTHLIKTRGQQVTLRCSPKSGHDTVSWYQQALGQGPQFIFQYYEEEERQRGNFPDRFSGHQFPNYSSELNVNALLLGDSALYLCASSSIQRNTEAFFGQGTRLTVV.

This clone was seen just once. V gene TRBV11-3 combines with J gene TRBJ1-4, with 8 positions matching TRBD1. CDR3 size: 13 residues. Looked up from germline, CDR1 is SGHNT and CDR2 is YENEEA. Losses at the gene ends were 3 bases for V and 7 bases for J; bases not matched to a gene: 1. The CDR3 spells CASSFGQGEKLFF. DNA of the CDR3: TGTGCCAGCAGCTTCGGACAGGGTGAAAAACTGTTTTTT.

The chain has TRBV6-5 and TRBJ2-3, with 14 positions matching TRBD2. The CDR3 runs 15 residues. CDR1 MNHEY and CDR2 SVGAGI come from the germline V gene. With V trimmed by 5 bases and J by 5 bases, 3 bases remained unmatched. The CDR3: CASSPGTSGRDTQYF. The DNA of the CDR3 is TGTGCCAGCAGTCCCGGGACTAGCGGGAGAGATACGCAGTATTTT.

The rearrangement links TRBV9 to TRBJ2-1; D ambiguous. Germline V CDR1 and CDR2: SGDLS, YYNGEE. V was shortened by 0 bases and J by 10 bases, with 8 bases between the two germline ends. This CDR3 is 12 amino acids long. The CDR3 reads CASSVVVGEQFF. CDR3 nucleotide sequence: TGTGCCAGCAGCGTAGTAGTTGGCGAGCAGTTCTTC. The full variable domain, with the rest looked up from reference TRBV9 and TRBJ2-1, is DSGVTQTPKHLITATGQRVTLRCSPRSGDLSVYWYQQSLDQGLQFLIQYYNGEERAKGNILERFSAQQFPDLHSELNLSSLELGDSALYFCASSVVVGEQFFGPGTRLTVL.

The chain uses TRBV19 and TRBJ2-3; D unresolved. CDR3 length: 16 amino acids. The germline CDR1 and CDR2 sequences are LNHDA and SQIVND (reference sequence). Trimming left V 0 bases short and J 0 bases short, with 10 bases between. CDR3: CASSIDLGQSTDTQYF. The CDR3 DNA reads as TGTGCCAGTAGTATAGATTTAGGCCAGAGCACAGATACGCAGTATTTT.

The rearrangement uses TRBV6-5 and TRBJ2-7, with 14 bases fitting TRBD2. Trimming cost V 5 bases and J 5 bases; bases outside gene matches: 5. The CDR3 has 15 residues. Germline loops: CDR1 MNHEY, CDR2 SVGAGI. The CDR3 loop reads CASSHRGLAGDEQYF. CDR3 sequence (DNA): TGTGCCAGCAGTCACCGGGGACTAGCGGGAGACGAGCAGTACTTC.

The chain employs TRBV6-1 and TRBJ1-5, with 7 positions matching TRBD1. V gave up 3 bases and J gave up 5 bases; unmatched junction bases: 4. CDR1 is MNHNS and CDR2 is SASEGT in the germline V gene. The CDR3 is made up of 14 amino acids. CDR3 in amino acids: CASSDRTGDQPQHF. Here the CDR3 DNA reads TGTGCCAGCAGTGACCGGACAGGTGATCAGCCCCAGCATTTT.

This chain joins TRBV15 and TRBJ2-1; 10 bases map to TRBD2. Unmatched junction bases numbered 4, after V lost 1 base and J lost 7 bases. Germline V gene sequence: CDR1 LNHNV, CDR2 YYDKDF (reference sequence). CDR3 size: 15 residues. The CDR3 region has the DNA TGTGCCACCAGCAGAGTAGCGGGAGGCACGAATGAGCAGTTCTTC. Protein product: CATSRVAGGTNEQFF.

CDR3 nucleotide sequence: TGTGCCAGCAGCGCATCCGAGAGTCGAGACACTGAAGCTTTCTTT. It codes for CASSASESRDTEAFF. The chain has TRBV9 and TRBJ1-1; D not resolved. Germline CDR1 SGDLS, CDR2 YYNGEE. The V end lost 3 bases, the J end lost 3 bases, and 15 bases lay between the germline ends. This CDR3 is 15 amino acids long.

As for this clone: This same CDR3 is encoded by further DNA sequences in the sample. The chain joins TRBV5-4 to TRBJ2-3; D remains unclear. Trimming took off 4 bases at V and 4 bases at J, with 10 bases between the two ends. Germline V gives CDR1 SGHNT, CDR2 YYREEE (reference sequence). This CDR3 is built from 13 residues. CDR3 amino acids: CASSPPGADTQYF. CDR3 sequence (DNA): TGTGCCAGCAGCCCGCCTGGGGCAGATACGCAGTATTTT.

The chain has TRBV6-4 and TRBJ1-1, with D unclear. The CDR3 has 14 amino acids. Trimming cost V 6 bases and J 1 base, with 12 bases left between them. Germline CDR1 is MRHNA and CDR2 is SNTAGT. The DNA of the CDR3 is TGTGCCAGCAGAATTGAGTCCGAGAACACTGAAGCTTTCTTT. As protein: CASRIESENTEAFF.

V and J are TRBV9 and TRBJ1-1; 9 bases are a match to TRBD1. Trimming at V came to 4 bases and at J to 8 bases, leaving 9 bases not matched to a gene. CDR3 length equals 14 residues. Per the germline V gene, CDR1 is SGDLS and CDR2 is YYNGEE. CDR3 sequence reads: CASSPWTGVAEAFF. CDR3 bases: TGTGCCAGCAGCCCTTGGACAGGGGTTGCAGAAGCTTTCTTT.

The chain links TRBV28 to TRBJ2-7; D unclear. The CDR3 totals 12 residues. The V gene lost 3 bases and the J gene lost 4 bases, with 7 bases spanning the gap. Germline V CDR1 and CDR2: MDHEN, SYDVKM. This CDR3 is CASSFVRYEQYF. The CDR3 bases are TGTGCCAGCAGTTTTGTCCGATACGAGCAGTACTTC.

The chain joins TRBV6-5 to TRBJ1-1; a weak D match, TRBD1 (5 bases). The CDR3 has 15 residues. Germline CDR1 reads MNHEY; CDR2 reads SVGAGI. V was shortened by 6 bases and J by 4 bases, with 18 bases between the two germline ends. CDR3 protein: CASRQPPGEFTEAFF. The CDR3 region has the DNA TGTGCCAGCAGACAACCCCCGGGGGAATTCACTGAAGCTTTCTTT.

The rearrangement uses TRBV5-8 and TRBJ2-3; D is uncertain. CDR1 SGHTS and CDR2 YDEGEE come from the germline V gene. The V and J ends lost 0 bases and 3 bases respectively, with 8 bases between them. This CDR3 has 14 residues. CDR3 sequence: CASSLDSRTDTQYF. In DNA, the CDR3 is TGTGCCAGCAGCTTGGACAGTCGGACAGATACGCAGTATTTT.

J is TRBJ2-3 and V is TRBV7-9; the match to TRBD1 covers 8 bases. After removal of 8 bases from V and 9 bases from J, the junction contained 13 bases not matched to a gene. Germline assignment: CDR1 SEHNR and CDR2 FQNEAQ (reference sequence). CDR3 length equals 14 residues. The CDR3 DNA reads TGTGCCAGCCGCCTCGACCAGGGGGCGGTCACGCAGTATTTT. It yields the protein CASRLDQGAVTQYF.

To note about this clone: An end of the junction does not agree with germline; a read error may underlie this. The rearrangement joins TRBV7-7 to TRBJ2-3; TRBD1 or TRBD2 may be the D gene (5 bases each). The CDR3 has 13 amino acids. The germline CDR1 and CDR2 sequences are SSHAT and FNYEAQ (reference sequence). The CDR3 DNA reads TGTGCTAGCAGCTTAAGGGGAGAGAATACGCAGTATTTT. This gives the protein CASSLRGENTQYF.

The chain joins TRBV28 to TRBJ2-2, with D perhaps TRBD2 (6 bases). The germline V gene encodes CDR1 MDHEN and CDR2 SYDVKM. Trimming shortened V by 6 bases and J by 3 bases, and 14 bases separated the two germline ends. The length of the CDR3 is 15 residues. CDR3 region: CASRHPGLDTGELFF. DNA of the CDR3: TGTGCCAGCAGACACCCGGGACTCGACACCGGGGAGCTGTTTTTT.

This chain joins TRBV7-9 and TRBJ2-2, with no clear D. This CDR3 contains 14 residues. V gave up 5 bases and J gave up 0 bases, with 7 bases separating them. Germline loops: CDR1 SEHNR, CDR2 FQNEAQ (reference sequence). DNA for the CDR3: TGTGCCAGCAGCCCTACTTCGAACACCGGGGAGCTGTTTTTT. Protein product: CASSPTSNTGELFF.

In the case of this clone: The identical CDR3 is also encoded by other nucleotide sequences in the sample. V is TRBV5-4 and J is TRBJ2-3; 8 bases map to TRBD2. CDR1 SGHNT and CDR2 YYREEE come from the germline V gene (reference sequence). The CDR3 is 15 residues long. With 1 base clipped from V and 3 bases from J, the junction kept 4 bases outside the gene matches. The DNA of the CDR3 is TGTGCCAGCAGCTTGACTAGCGGCGTTACAGATACGCAGTATTTT. It codes for CASSLTSGVTDTQYF.

V gene TRBV27 combines with J gene TRBJ1-2, with 7 bases lining up with TRBD1. V lost 6 bases and J lost 4; bases outside the gene matches: 5. The germline V gene has CDR1 MNHEY and CDR2 SMNVEV (reference sequence). This CDR3 has 13 amino acids. DNA for the CDR3: TGTGCCAGCAGGCCGACAGGGAGCTATGGCTACACCTTC. Amino acids: CASRPTGSYGYTF.